This TCR beta chain is from a study of blood T cell repertoires in COVID-19. This CDR3 contains 13 residues. The V and J ends lost 7 bases and 0 bases respectively, with 10 bases between them. CDR1 is WSHSY and CDR2 is SAAADI in the germline V gene. Clones were read by immunoSEQ multiplex PCR, and TCRdb kept only the in-frame ones, dropping some. The repertoire holds over 150,000 clones, with around 85% as singletons. This TCR came from a woman in her thirties who had recovered from COVID-19. V usage is TRBV10-2 and J usage is TRBJ2-7; a possible D gene is TRBD1 (6 bases). Sequencing was done on a sample of PBMCs or T cells enriched from blood (not recorded which). CDR3: CASTGDTSYEQYF. CDR3 bases: TGCGCCAGCACCGGGGACACCTCCTACGAGCAGTACTTC.